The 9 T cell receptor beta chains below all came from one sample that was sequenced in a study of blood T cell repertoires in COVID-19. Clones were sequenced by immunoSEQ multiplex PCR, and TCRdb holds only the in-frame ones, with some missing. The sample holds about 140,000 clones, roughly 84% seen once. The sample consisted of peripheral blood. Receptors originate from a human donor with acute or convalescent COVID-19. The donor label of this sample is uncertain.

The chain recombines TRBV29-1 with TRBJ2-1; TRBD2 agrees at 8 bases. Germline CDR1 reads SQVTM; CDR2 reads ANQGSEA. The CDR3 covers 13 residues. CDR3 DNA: TGCACCATTCTAGCGGGCTCATACAATGAGCAGTTCTTC. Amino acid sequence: CTILAGSYNEQFF.

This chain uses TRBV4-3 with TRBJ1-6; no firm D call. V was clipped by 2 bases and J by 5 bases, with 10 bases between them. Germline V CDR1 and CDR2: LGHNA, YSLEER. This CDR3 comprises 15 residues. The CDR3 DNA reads TGCGCCAGCAGCCAATCCGACGGGAATAATTCACCCCTCCACTTT. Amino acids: CASSQSDGNNSPLHF.

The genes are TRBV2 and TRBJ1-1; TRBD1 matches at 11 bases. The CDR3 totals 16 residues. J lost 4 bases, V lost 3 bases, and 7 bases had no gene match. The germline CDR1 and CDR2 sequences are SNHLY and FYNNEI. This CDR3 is CASSDGTGGMSTEAFF. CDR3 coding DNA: TGTGCCAGCAGTGACGGGACAGGGGGGATGAGCACTGAAGCTTTCTTT.

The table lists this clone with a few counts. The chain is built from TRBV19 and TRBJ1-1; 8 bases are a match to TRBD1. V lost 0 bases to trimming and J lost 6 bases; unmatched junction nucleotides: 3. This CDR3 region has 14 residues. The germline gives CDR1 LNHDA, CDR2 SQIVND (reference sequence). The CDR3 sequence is CASSIDRGRPEAFF. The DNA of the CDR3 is TGTGCCAGTAGTATAGACAGGGGGCGCCCTGAAGCTTTCTTT.

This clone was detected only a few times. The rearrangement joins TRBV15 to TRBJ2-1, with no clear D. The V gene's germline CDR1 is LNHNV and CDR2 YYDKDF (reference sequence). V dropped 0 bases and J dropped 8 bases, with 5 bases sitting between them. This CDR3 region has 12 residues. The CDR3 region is CATSRDRDEQFF. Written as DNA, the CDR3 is TGTGCCACCAGCAGAGATCGGGATGAGCAGTTCTTC.

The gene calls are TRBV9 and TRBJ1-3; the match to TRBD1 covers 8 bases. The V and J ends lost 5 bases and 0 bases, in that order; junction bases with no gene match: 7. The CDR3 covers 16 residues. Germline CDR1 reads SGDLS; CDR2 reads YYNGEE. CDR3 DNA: TGTGCCAGCAGTCCCACAGGGGGGATCTCTGGAAACACCATATATTTT. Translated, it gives CASSPTGGISGNTIYF.

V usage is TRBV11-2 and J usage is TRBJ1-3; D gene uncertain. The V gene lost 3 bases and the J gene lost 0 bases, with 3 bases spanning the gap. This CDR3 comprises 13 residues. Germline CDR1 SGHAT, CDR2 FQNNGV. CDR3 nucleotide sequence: TGTGCCAGCAGCTTTTACTCTGGAAACACCATATATTTT. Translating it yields CASSFYSGNTIYF.

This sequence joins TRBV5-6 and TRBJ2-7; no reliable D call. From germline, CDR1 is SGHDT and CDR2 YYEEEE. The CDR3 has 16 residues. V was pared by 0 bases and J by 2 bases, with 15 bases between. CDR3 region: CASSLGASAIPYEQYF. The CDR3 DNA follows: TGTGCCAGCAGCTTGGGAGCCAGCGCGATACCCTACGAGCAGTACTTC.

The CDR3 sequence is CASVLLGGSYSPLHF. CDR3 sequence (DNA): TGTGCCAGCGTGCTACTAGGCGGGTCCTATTCACCCCTCCACTTT. The chain is built from TRBV6-5 and TRBJ1-6; no clear D. The CDR3 is 15 residues long. The V end was cut by 8 bases, the J end by 8 bases, with 19 bases between. Per germline, CDR1 MNHEY and CDR2 SVGAGI.